One and the same sample provided the 19 T cell receptor beta chains below, sequenced in a study of human T cells and chemical hapten exposure. In TCRdb, the RACE reads were re-called with MiXCR into one record per CDR3 protein. Altogether a few hundred thousand distinct CDR3 sequences are present, around 5.5% being singletons, with the ten largest covering around 8.8%. Documented time point: pre-sensitization, week 0. Treatment given: therapeutic diphenylcyclopropenone sensitization with weekly scalp DPC. This sample comprised whole blood, obtained in connection with sensitization to the hapten diphenylcyclopropenone (DPC). The receptors were gathered from a woman aged 18 to 35 with alopecia areata. Some clones in this sample may be carry-over from other donors' samples.

This clonotype has only a few counts. The V and J genes are TRBV7-2 and TRBJ2-2; the D is unclear. The germline V and J ends were trimmed by 1 base and 4 bases, with 4 bases remaining between them. This CDR3 spans 13 amino acids. Germline V gene data show CDR1 as SGHTA and CDR2 as FQGNSA. Here the CDR3 reads CASSLDVTGELFF. CDR3 nucleotides: TGTGCCAGCAGCTTAGACGTCACCGGGGAGCTGTTTTTT.

This clonotype was counted ten times or more. This chain connects TRBV29-1 to TRBJ1-1; D gene ambiguous. The V and J ends lost 6 bases and 1 base respectively, with 9 bases between them. Germline CDR1 reads SQVTM; CDR2 reads ANQGSEA. The CDR3 has 12 amino acids. The DNA of the CDR3 is TGCAGCGTGGACCCGCAGAACACTGAAGCTTTCTTT. Protein product: CSVDPQNTEAFF.

This rearrangement joins TRBV28 to TRBJ1-3; D gene uncertain. V gave up 2 bases and J gave up 2 bases, with 10 bases separating them. The CDR3 is made up of 15 amino acids. CDR1 is MDHEN, CDR2 SYDVKM, per germline. The CDR3 protein is CASSLPSVPGNTIYF. In DNA, the CDR3 is TGTGCCAGCAGTTTACCTTCGGTCCCTGGAAACACCATATATTTT.

The chain has TRBV5-1 and TRBJ1-6; no clear D. This CDR3 region has 13 residues. Germline CDR1 reads SGHRS; CDR2 reads YFSETQ. The V end was cut by 3 bases, the J end by 7 bases, with 8 bases between. The CDR3 DNA sequence: TGCGCCAGCAGCTCCACGAGGAATTCACCCCTCCACTTT. Protein sequence: CASSSTRNSPLHF. The variable domain in full, completed from reference TRBV5-1 and TRBJ1-6, reads KAGVTQTPRYLIKTRGQQVTLSCSPISGHRSVSWYQQTPGQGLQFLFEYFSETQRNKGNFPGRFSGRQFSNSRSEMNVSTLELGDSALYLCASSSTRNSPLHFGNGTRLTVT.

This clonotype was found a few times. The rearrangement links TRBV6-5 to TRBJ1-6; 9 nucleotides agree with TRBD1. The germline V gene has CDR1 MNHEY and CDR2 SVGAGI. The CDR3 runs to 15 residues. V lost 6 bases to trimming and J lost 2 bases; unmatched junction nucleotides: 2. CDR3 loop: CASSRDRAYNSPLHF. The CDR3 region has the DNA TGTGCCAGCAGCCGGGACAGGGCCTATAATTCACCCCTCCACTTT.

This clonotype appeared many times. The junction departs from germline at one end; a sequencing error may be responsible. The chain has TRBV4-3 and TRBJ2-7; the D gene is possibly TRBD1 (5 bases). The V gene's germline CDR1 is LGHNA and CDR2 YSLEER. The CDR3 has 13 residues. The DNA of the CDR3 is TGTGCCAGCAGCCAAGACAGATCCTACGAGCAGTACTTC. This gives the protein CASSQDRSYEQYF.

The chain couples TRBV18 to TRBJ2-2, with D tentatively TRBD1 (6 bases). Between the trimmed V and J ends, which lost 3 bases and 1 base, there was a span of 18 bases. CDR3 length: 18 residues. From germline, CDR1 is KGHSH and CDR2 LQKENI. For the CDR3, the DNA is TGTGCCAGCTCACCGCTCGCCGGGACATCTGAGAACACCGGGGAGCTGTTTTTT. Translation: CASSPLAGTSENTGELFF.

This clonotype was detected many times. The J gene is TRBJ1-4, the V gene TRBV4-3; a weak D match, TRBD1 (5 bases). Germline V gene sequence: CDR1 LGHNA, CDR2 YSLEER. Between the trimmed V and J ends, which lost 0 bases and 4 bases, there was a span of 12 bases. The CDR3 contains 16 residues. The CDR3 is CASSQDLRALNEKLFF. The CDR3 DNA follows: TGCGCCAGCAGCCAAGATCTCAGGGCACTTAATGAAAAACTGTTTTTT.

The chain couples TRBV7-8 to TRBJ2-2; D is possibly TRBD2 (5 bases). Looked up from germline, CDR1 is SGHVS and CDR2 is FQNEAQ. The CDR3 runs 15 residues. V was trimmed by 1 base and J by 3 bases, leaving 9 bases between them. The chain's CDR3 is CASSLDGRDTGELFF. The CDR3 DNA follows: TGTGCCAGCAGCTTAGACGGGCGGGACACCGGGGAGCTGTTTTTT.

This clonotype came up a few times. This chain joins TRBV12-3 or TRBV12-4 and TRBJ1-4, with TRBD1 matching over 8 bases. The length of the CDR3 is 15 residues. V trimming: 1 base; J trimming: 7 bases; junction bases outside the gene matches: 5. CDR3 in amino acids: CASSLGDRFFEKLFF. The CDR3 nucleotides are TGTGCCAGCAGTTTAGGGGACAGGTTTTTTGAAAAACTGTTTTTT.

The chain recombines TRBV4-1 with TRBJ1-4, with D unclear. Trimming left V 2 bases short and J 4 bases short, with 11 bases between. Per germline, CDR1 MGHRA and CDR2 YSYEKL. The CDR3 consists of 15 residues. The CDR3 reads CASSQPSLNNEKLFF. In nucleotides, the CDR3 is TGCGCCAGCAGCCAACCTTCCCTTAATAATGAAAAACTGTTTTTT.

The table lists this clonotype with a few counts. The chain employs TRBV6-1 and TRBJ1-5, with D possibly matching TRBD1 (5 bases). This CDR3 region has 12 residues. Germline lookup yields CDR1 MNHNS and CDR2 SASEGT. V shed 6 bases and J shed 6 bases, with 9 bases lying between them. The CDR3 region has the DNA TGTGCCAGCAGGGGGGTTGCTCAGCCCCAGCATTTT. Encoded protein: CASRGVAQPQHF.

There are many counts of this clonotype. J is TRBJ1-2 and V is TRBV10-3; D is undetermined. V lost 0 bases to trimming and J lost 8 bases, with 10 bases between them. The CDR3 has 13 residues. Germline assignment: CDR1 ENHRY and CDR2 SYGVKD. CDR3 sequence: CAISESLGSGYTF. The CDR3 DNA sequence: TGTGCCATCAGTGAGTCGTTGGGGAGCGGCTACACCTTC.

This chain uses TRBV6-2 or TRBV6-3 with TRBJ1-5; tentatively, D is TRBD1 (6 bases). CDR1 is MNHEY, CDR2 SVGEGT, per germline. V was trimmed by 2 bases and J by 2 bases, leaving 10 bases between them. The CDR3 totals 15 residues. The CDR3 region is CASSYGGARNQPQHF. The CDR3 DNA sequence: TGTGCCAGCAGTTACGGGGGGGCTCGCAATCAGCCCCAGCATTTT.

This chain connects TRBV12-3 or TRBV12-4 to TRBJ1-1; no firm D call. There are 15 residues in the CDR3. V was pared by 3 bases and J by 3 bases, with 14 bases between. The CDR3 here is CASSFGAPPYTEAFF. The CDR3 nucleotides are TGTGCCAGCAGTTTTGGCGCACCCCCGTACACTGAAGCTTTCTTT.

This clonotype was seen many times. J is TRBJ1-2 and V is TRBV29-1; no definite D call. CDR1 is SQVTM and CDR2 is ANQGSEA in the germline V gene. The CDR3 contains 13 residues. The germline V and J ends were trimmed by 2 bases and 0 bases, with 7 bases remaining between them. The CDR3 nucleotides read TGCAGCGTTGAAAGCAGCGCTAACTATGGCTACACCTTC. It specifies CSVESSANYGYTF.

In its sample, this clonotype was seen many times. The V gene is TRBV9, the J gene TRBJ2-1; D may be TRBD2 (7 bases). Deletions cut 4 bases from V and 5 bases from J, with 25 bases between. CDR3 length equals 18 residues. The germline V gene has CDR1 SGDLS and CDR2 YYNGEE. The CDR3 sequence: CASSPPGGGAHLNNEQFF. Here the CDR3 DNA reads TGTGCCAGCAGCCCCCCTGGAGGGGGGGCCCATTTAAACAATGAGCAGTTCTTC.

This clonotype was counted a few times. The chain uses TRBV7-2 and TRBJ2-3; D possibly matches TRBD1 or TRBD2 (6 bases each). V lost 5 bases to trimming and J lost 8 bases, with 11 bases between them. The CDR3 extends over 12 amino acids. Per germline, CDR1 SGHTA and CDR2 FQGNSA. CDR3 protein: CASSLPGATQYF. The CDR3 DNA reads TGTGCCAGCAGCCTCCCGGGGGCTACGCAGTATTTT. Supplemented by reference TRBV7-2 and TRBJ2-3, the full variable domain reads GAGVSQSPSNKVTEKGKDVELRCDPISGHTALYWYRQSLGQGLEFLIYFQGNSAPDKSGLPSDRFSAERTGGSVSTLTIQRTQQEDSAVYLCASSLPGATQYFGPGTRLTVL.

J is TRBJ1-2 and V is TRBV6-1; D is ambiguous. Germline V gene lookup returns CDR1 MNHNS and CDR2 SASEGT. The CDR3 is 14 residues long. With 2 bases removed from V and 4 bases from J, the gap between germline ends came to 11 bases. The CDR3 region has the DNA TGTGCCAGCAGTGAAAAGGTGGTTTCCTATGGCTACACCTTC. Protein: CASSEKVVSYGYTF.